This TCR beta chain was found in a study of neurological immune-mediated disorders. TCRdb reprocessed the 5' RACE reads with MiXCR, giving one entry per CDR3 protein. This sample has fewer than 20,000 distinct CDR3 sequences; around 10% occur once, and the top ten carry around 30%. This clonotype was detected many times. Its antigen is not known. Study outcomes and limitations: The most TCR clonal expansion was seen in HTLV-1-associated myelopathy, and the least was seen in multiple sclerosis, which fell below healthy controls.

The CDR3 length is 13 residues. Germline V gene sequence: CDR1 MGHRA, CDR2 YSYEKL. Trimming took 1 base from V and 2 from J, leaving 3 bases between them. The sequenced sample consisted of CD8+ T cells from blood. J is TRBJ1-5 and V is TRBV4-1; D gene uncertain. The receptor comes from a woman aged 50 to 60 in good health. CDR3 coding DNA: TGCGCCAGCAGCCAAGGTCGCAATCAGCCCCAGCATTTT. It is translated as CASSQGRNQPQHF.